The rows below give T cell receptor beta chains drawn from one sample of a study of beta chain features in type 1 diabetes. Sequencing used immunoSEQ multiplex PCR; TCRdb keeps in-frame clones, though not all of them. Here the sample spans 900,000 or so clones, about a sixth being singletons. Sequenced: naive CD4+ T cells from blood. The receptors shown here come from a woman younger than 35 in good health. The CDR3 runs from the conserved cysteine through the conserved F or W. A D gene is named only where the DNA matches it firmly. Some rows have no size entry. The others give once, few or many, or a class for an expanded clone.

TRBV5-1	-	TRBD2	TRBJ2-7	CASSGVAGGATEQYF
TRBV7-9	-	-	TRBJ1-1	CASSFEGGGTEAFF
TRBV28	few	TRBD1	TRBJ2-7	CASRGTGTGIHEQYF
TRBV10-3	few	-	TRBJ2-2	CASSGTHNTGELFF
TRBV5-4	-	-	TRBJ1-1	CASSPRPMNTEAFF
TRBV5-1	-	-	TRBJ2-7	CASSVLRDDTYEQYF
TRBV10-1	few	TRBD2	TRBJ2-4	CGTSGSYRAGNIQYF
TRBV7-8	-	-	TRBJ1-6	CASSVVWDSPLHF
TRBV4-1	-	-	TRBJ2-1	CASSRHGEQFF
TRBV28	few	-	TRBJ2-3	CASSTPRGSTDTQYF
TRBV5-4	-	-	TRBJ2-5	CASSPTDSGETQYF
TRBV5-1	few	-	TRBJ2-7	CASSPSRESHEQYF
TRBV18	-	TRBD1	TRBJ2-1	CASSRGQGSGNEQFF
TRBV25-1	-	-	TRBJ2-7	CASSGYRVYEQYF
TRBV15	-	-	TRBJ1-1	CATSSRPTGITKAFF
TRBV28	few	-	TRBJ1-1	CASSFAGASTEAFF
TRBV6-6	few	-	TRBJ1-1	CASSYLGTKGLAFF
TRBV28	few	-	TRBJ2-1	CASSSTRAGSYNEQFF
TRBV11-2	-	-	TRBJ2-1	CASSLVGSRNEQFF
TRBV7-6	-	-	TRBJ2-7	CASSLSVGHNYEQYF
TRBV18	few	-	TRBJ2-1	CASSPQGAQLNEQFF
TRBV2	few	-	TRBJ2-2	CASSFRTLKFTGELFF
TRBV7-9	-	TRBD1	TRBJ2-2	CASRFALGQDLTGELFF
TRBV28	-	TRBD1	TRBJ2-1	CASRDRGLGGNEQFF
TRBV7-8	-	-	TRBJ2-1	CASSLGGLSYNEQFF
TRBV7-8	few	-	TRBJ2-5	CASSLGNLPGTLQETQYF
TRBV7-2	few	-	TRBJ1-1	CASSWGFAEAFF
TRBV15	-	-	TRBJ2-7	CATSKRMVPYEQYF
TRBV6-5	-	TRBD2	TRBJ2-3	CASSRERDSTDTQYF
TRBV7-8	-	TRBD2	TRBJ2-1	CASSPLAETYNEQFF
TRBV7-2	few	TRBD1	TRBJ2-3	CASSQSGQAGDTQYF
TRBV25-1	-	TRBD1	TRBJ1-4	CASSEARTGGEKLFF
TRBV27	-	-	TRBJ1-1	CASSLNAHSRRNSEAFF
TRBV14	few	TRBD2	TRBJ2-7	CASICVGLETSGNSEQYF
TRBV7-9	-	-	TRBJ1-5	CASSFQGGPNQPQHF
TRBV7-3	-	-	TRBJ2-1	CASSLLSASYNEQFF
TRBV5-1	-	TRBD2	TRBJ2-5	CASSLGGGWETQYF
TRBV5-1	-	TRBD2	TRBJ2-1	CASSLVGTSVKNEQFF
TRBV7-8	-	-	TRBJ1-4	CASRKHGNEKLFF
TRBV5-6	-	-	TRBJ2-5	CASSPVGWQETQYF
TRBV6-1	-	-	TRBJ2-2	CASLRRVSAYGELFF
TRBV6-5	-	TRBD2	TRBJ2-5	CASSYNGLAGETQYF
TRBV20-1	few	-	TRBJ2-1	CSASRRDEQFF
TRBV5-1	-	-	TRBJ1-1	CASSLETEAFF
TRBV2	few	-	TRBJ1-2	CATQDANYGYTF
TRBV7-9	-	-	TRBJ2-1	CASSHEGIVTNEQFF
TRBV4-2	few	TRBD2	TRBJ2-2	CASSPRVAGGTTGELFF
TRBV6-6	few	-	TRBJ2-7	CASSLRLSSEEQYF
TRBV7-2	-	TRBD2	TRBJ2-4	CASSLAWGLAGAKNIQYF
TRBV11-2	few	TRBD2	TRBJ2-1	CASSPYRWEGPRSYNEQFF
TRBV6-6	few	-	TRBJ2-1	CASSYSTPSINEQFF